Following are 25 T cell receptor beta chains from one sample sequenced in a study of T-cell reconstitution after alpha-beta-depleted transplantation in children. Library preparation (for TCRbeta) was performed with unique molecular identifiers. A single record per CDR3 protein comes from TCRdb applying MiXCR to the PCR reads. Among approximately 980,000 distinct CDR3 sequences listed, 25% to 30% were seen once. The source was PBMCs, mostly from graft donor cells, collected 360 days after TCRalphabeta/CD19-depleted stem cell transplant. The receptors originated from a boy younger than two who had a stem cell transplant for SCID, so the T cells may come from the graft donor.

J is TRBJ2-3 and V is TRBV3-1, with D possibly being TRBD1 (6 bases). This CDR3 is 16 amino acids long. Germline V gene lookup returns CDR1 LGHDT and CDR2 YNNKEL (reference sequence). The V end was cut by 3 bases, the J end by 2 bases, with 15 bases between. DNA for the CDR3: TGTGCCAGCAGCCACGGACAGCTTTTCCCCACAGATACGCAGTATTTT. Translation: CASSHGQLFPTDTQYF.

The chain combines TRBV5-5 with TRBJ1-4, with D hard to call. Germline CDR1 is SGHKS and CDR2 is YYEKEE (reference sequence). Trimming removed 4 bases from V and 10 bases from J, with 11 bases in between. This CDR3 is built from 12 residues. CDR3 residues: CASSGAGGKLFF. DNA for the CDR3: TGTGCCAGCAGCGGAGCCGGCGGAAAACTGTTTTTT.

This chain connects TRBV7-2 to TRBJ2-7, with D perhaps TRBD1 (6 bases). The V end lost 5 bases, the J end lost 3 bases, and 17 bases lay between the germline ends. The CDR3 contains 15 residues. Germline loops: CDR1 SGHTA, CDR2 FQGNSA. The CDR3, as DNA: TGTGCCAGCAGCAAGATATACAGGGTGGGCTACGAGCAGTACTTC. This codes for CASSKIYRVGYEQYF.

The chain recombines TRBV18 with TRBJ1-5; D is perhaps TRBD1 (6 bases). The CDR3 runs to 16 residues. Germline V lookup: CDR1 KGHSH, CDR2 LQKENI. The V and J ends lost 2 bases and 7 bases respectively, with 18 bases between them. The CDR3: CASSPAPAGAGQPQHF. The CDR3 region has the DNA TGTGCCAGCTCACCAGCGCCGGCAGGGGCAGGGCAGCCCCAGCATTTT. Filled out from reference TRBV18 and TRBJ1-5, the complete variable domain reads NAGVMQNPRHLVRRRGQEARLRCSPMKGHSHVYWYRQLPEEGLKFMVYLQKENIIDESGMPKERFSAEFPKEGPSILRIQQVVRGDSAAYFCASSPAPAGAGQPQHFGDGTRLSIL.

The chain employs TRBV15 and TRBJ2-7; no clear D gene. From germline, CDR1 is LNHNV and CDR2 YYDKDF (reference sequence). The CDR3 extends over 14 amino acids. Trimming cost V 1 base and J 2 bases, with 9 bases left between them. The CDR3 DNA follows: TGTGCCACCAGCAGAGGAATGATGACCTACGAGCAGTACTTC. Protein sequence: CATSRGMMTYEQYF.

The chain couples TRBV12-3 or TRBV12-4 to TRBJ2-3; maybe TRBD2 (5 bases). The ends were cut back, 6 bases at V and 4 bases at J, with 11 bases in the middle. This CDR3 spans 13 amino acids. The CDR3 sequence: CASSKLAADTQYF. CDR3 nucleotides: TGTGCCAGCAGCAAGCTAGCAGCAGATACGCAGTATTTT.

J is TRBJ2-7 and V is TRBV28; 7 bases are a match to TRBD1. The CDR3 extends over 15 amino acids. Germline V lookup: CDR1 MDHEN, CDR2 SYDVKM. V shed 8 bases, J shed 2 bases, and the junction held 12 bases outside the gene matches. Here the CDR3 DNA reads TGTGCCAGCGTCCTACGACAGGGCGCTCCCTACGAGCAGTACTTC. Protein: CASVLRQGAPYEQYF.

This chain joins TRBV5-6 and TRBJ2-7, with D maybe TRBD2 (7 bases). This CDR3 region has 14 residues. Germline V gives CDR1 SGHDT, CDR2 YYEEEE. Trimming took 7 bases from V and 3 from J, leaving 17 bases between them. The CDR3 is CASQVTGGVYEQYF. The CDR3 DNA is TGTGCCAGCCAGGTGACGGGGGGCGTCTACGAGCAGTACTTC.

This clonotype was seen more than once but under ten times. The chain carries TRBV4-1 and TRBJ2-7, with D uncertain. CDR1 and CDR2 (germline): MGHRA, YSYEKL. V was trimmed by 2 bases and J by 6 bases, leaving 14 bases between them. The CDR3 runs 14 residues. CDR3 sequence: CASSQYDRGVEQYF. CDR3 bases: TGCGCCAGCAGCCAATACGATCGTGGGGTCGAGCAGTACTTC.

This clonotype was detected only a few times. This chain uses TRBV7-6 with TRBJ2-7; TRBD1 is a possible D gene (5 bases). Germline CDR1 is SGHVS and CDR2 is FNYEAQ. Between the trimmed V and J ends, which lost 4 bases and 2 bases, there was a span of 21 bases. CDR3 length equals 17 residues. CDR3 sequence (DNA): TGTGCCAGCAGCTCCTACTATCAGGACAAAACAGCCTACGAGCAGTACTTC. This gives the protein CASSSYYQDKTAYEQYF.

This clonotype was observed a few times. The rearrangement links TRBV3-1 to TRBJ2-5; a weak D match, TRBD1 (6 bases). V lost 0 bases to trimming and J lost 4 bases, with 9 bases between them. The CDR3 is made up of 14 amino acids. CDR1 is LGHDT, CDR2 YNNKEL, per germline (reference sequence). CDR3 amino acids: CASSQDRGGETQYF. The DNA for the CDR3 is TGTGCCAGCAGCCAAGATCGAGGGGGAGAGACCCAGTACTTC.

The chain has TRBV19 and TRBJ1-1; D perhaps matches TRBD1 (6 bases). Germline assignment: CDR1 LNHDA and CDR2 SQIVND (reference sequence). The CDR3 contains 14 residues. Trimming removed 4 bases at V and 5 bases at J, with 14 bases between. CDR3 amino acids: CASSTGAGRTEAFF. The CDR3 bases are TGTGCCAGTAGTACAGGGGCGGGAAGAACTGAAGCTTTCTTT.

This clonotype has just a few counts. This rearrangement joins TRBV28 to TRBJ2-3, with unresolved D. Trimming took off 6 bases at V and 2 bases at J, with 12 bases between the two ends. The CDR3 loop spans 14 amino acids. The V gene's germline CDR1 is MDHEN and CDR2 SYDVKM. CDR3 nucleotides: TGTGCCAGCAGGGAGATTAAACCCACAGATACGCAGTATTTT. Protein product: CASREIKPTDTQYF.

This clonotype was seen a few times. The rearrangement links TRBV2 to TRBJ2-7; weak D call: TRBD1 (6 bases). Germline CDR1 SNHLY, CDR2 FYNNEI. V was cut by 7 bases and J by 3 bases, with 16 bases left in between. The CDR3 consists of 14 residues. CDR3 protein: CASTRQARSYEQYF. The CDR3 bases are TGTGCCAGCACCCGACAGGCGAGGAGCTACGAGCAGTACTTC.

This chain connects TRBV7-2 to TRBJ2-3; 7 bases line up with TRBD2. The V gene end was trimmed by 0 bases and the J gene end by 4 bases; junction bases not matched to a gene: 7. The CDR3 length is 16 residues. Germline V gives CDR1 SGHTA, CDR2 FQGNSA. CDR3 amino acids: CASSLAPGGGADTQYF. Written as DNA, the CDR3 is TGTGCCAGCAGCTTAGCCCCGGGGGGAGGGGCAGATACGCAGTATTTT. Combining the CDR3 with reference TRBV7-2 and TRBJ2-3 gives the whole variable domain GAGVSQSPSNKVTEKGKDVELRCDPISGHTALYWYRQSLGQGLEFLIYFQGNSAPDKSGLPSDRFSAERTGGSVSTLTIQRTQQEDSAVYLCASSLAPGGGADTQYFGPGTRLTVL.

The gene calls are TRBV7-6 and TRBJ1-2; no clear D gene. The germline CDR1 and CDR2 sequences are SGHVS and FNYEAQ. The germline V and J ends were trimmed by 1 base and 8 bases, with 17 bases remaining between them. This CDR3 is 15 amino acids long. The CDR3 region has the DNA TGTGCCAGCAGCTTAGTTGTAGGGAAAAAAAACGGCTACACCTTC. Translated: CASSLVVGKKNGYTF.

The DNA for the CDR3 is TGTGCCAGCAGCGTACAGGGGACGAGCAGAGCAGATACGCAGTATTTT. Protein: CASSVQGTSRADTQYF. The rearrangement joins TRBV28 to TRBJ2-3, with 7 bases lining up with TRBD1. J gave up 4 bases and V 6 bases, and 13 bases lay outside the gene matches. The CDR3 contains 16 residues. The germline CDR1 and CDR2 sequences are MDHEN and SYDVKM.

V and J are TRBV29-1 and TRBJ1-2, with 8 bases identical to TRBD1. The junction had 6 bases not matched to a gene; V was cut back by 7 bases and J by 2 bases. Germline V gene lookup returns CDR1 SQVTM and CDR2 ANQGSEA. CDR3 size: 13 residues. In DNA form, the CDR3 reads TGCAGCGCCGCCGGGACAGGAAACTATGGCTACACCTTC. It translates to CSAAGTGNYGYTF. Together with reference TRBV29-1 and TRBJ1-2, the CDR3 gives the full variable domain: SAVISQKPSRDICQRGTSLTIQCQVDSQVTMMFWYRQQPGQSLTLIATANQGSEATYESGFVIDKFPISRPNLTFSTLTVSNMSPEDSSIYLCSAAGTGNYGYTFGSGTRLTVV.

In its sample, this clonotype was seen once. The J gene is TRBJ2-7, the V gene TRBV7-9; D unresolved. Germline V gene data show CDR1 as SEHNR and CDR2 as FQNEAQ (reference sequence). The CDR3 sequence is 16 residues long. Trimming cost V 5 bases and J 0 bases, with 17 bases left between them. DNA for the CDR3: TGTGCCAGCAGCCAGGACGTGAGTACGAGCTCCTACGAGCAGTACTTC. This gives the protein CASSQDVSTSSYEQYF.

In its sample, this clonotype was seen a few times. The rearrangement uses TRBV18 and TRBJ2-2; D unresolved. Germline V lookup: CDR1 KGHSH, CDR2 LQKENI. Trimming removed 3 bases from V and 2 bases from J, with 13 bases in between. The CDR3 sequence is 16 residues long. The CDR3 reads CASSPTRRPNTGELFF. The CDR3 DNA is TGTGCCAGCTCACCGACAAGGCGTCCAAACACCGGGGAGCTGTTTTTT.

The chain links TRBV6-5 to TRBJ2-1, with unresolved D. Germline values: CDR1 MNHEY, CDR2 SVGAGI. Trimming shortened V by 2 bases and J by 7 bases, and 9 bases separated the two germline ends. This CDR3 spans 13 amino acids. CDR3 residues: CASSYQTSNEQFF. CDR3 DNA sequence: TGTGCCAGCAGTTACCAGACGAGTAATGAGCAGTTCTTC.

The V call is TRBV28, the J call TRBJ2-7; D remains unclear. Germline V gene data show CDR1 as MDHEN and CDR2 as SYDVKM. With 6 bases removed from V and 3 bases from J, the gap between germline ends came to 18 bases. The CDR3 extends over 15 amino acids. Here the CDR3 DNA reads TGTGCCAGCAGCTCCCCGTGGGGAAGTGGCTACGAGCAGTACTTC. It is translated as CASSSPWGSGYEQYF. Combining the CDR3 with reference TRBV28 and TRBJ2-7 gives the whole variable domain DVKVTQSSRYLVKRTGEKVFLECVQDMDHENMFWYRQDPGLGLRLIYFSYDVKMKEKGDIPEGYSVSREKKERFSLILESASTNQTSMYLCASSSPWGSGYEQYFGPGTRLTVT.

This rearrangement joins TRBV7-9 to TRBJ1-1; D unclear. Germline CDR1 and CDR2: SEHNR and FQNEAQ (reference sequence). This CDR3 has 13 amino acids. With 1 base removed from V and 5 bases from J, the gap between germline ends came to 8 bases. DNA for the CDR3: TGTGCCAGCAGCTTAGACAGACGGACTGAAGCTTTCTTT. Its protein product is CASSLDRRTEAFF.

This clonotype was picked up a small number of times. The chain links TRBV29-1 to TRBJ2-3; 13 bases align to TRBD2. This CDR3 contains 16 residues. Germline CDR1 SQVTM, CDR2 ANQGSEA. After removal of 5 bases from V and 1 base from J, the junction contained 6 bases not matched to a gene. The DNA of the CDR3 is TGCAGCGTTCCACTAGCGGGGGGGCCGCGCACAGATACGCAGTATTTT. It encodes CSVPLAGGPRTDTQYF.

This clonotype has just a few counts. The CDR3 sequence: CASAAFLGNTIYF. CDR3 bases: TGCGCCAGTGCCGCTTTCTTGGGAAACACCATATATTTT. The gene calls are TRBV4-3 and TRBJ1-3; D ambiguous. Germline assignment: CDR1 LGHNA and CDR2 YSLEER. The CDR3 covers 13 residues. V lost 9 bases and J 4 bases, leaving 13 bases between the germline ends.